A single sample gave rise to the 5 T cell receptor beta chains below, sequenced in a study of shared clonotypes between healthy human individuals. The table came from immunoSEQ multiplex PCR; TCRdb's copy has only in-frame clones and leaves some out. The table includes more than 2 million clones, nearly 97% detected once. Specimen: naive CD4+ T cells sorted from blood. The subset here: CD45RA+ positively selected. These receptor sequences come from a man younger than 35 in good health.

This chain connects TRBV5-8 to TRBJ2-5, with 8 bases aligning to TRBD1. The CDR3 is made up of 17 amino acids. J lost 1 base, V lost 4 bases, and 12 bases had no gene match. The germline gives CDR1 SGHTS, CDR2 YDEGEE. The CDR3 nucleotides read TGTGCCAGCAGCCCGTGGGGGGCAGGGGGCCTCCAAGAGACCCAGTACTTC. Protein: CASSPWGAGGLQETQYF.

The chain joins TRBV5-6 to TRBJ1-1; D ambiguous. The CDR3 extends over 14 amino acids. Germline loops: CDR1 SGHDT, CDR2 YYEEEE. Trimming removed 0 bases from V and 6 bases from J, with 12 bases in between. This chain's CDR3 is CASSLAGYAAEAFF. CDR3 bases: TGTGCCAGCAGCTTGGCCGGATACGCCGCTGAAGCTTTCTTT.

This clone was counted a single time. Other DNA sequences within the sample encode an identical CDR3. V usage is TRBV19 and J usage is TRBJ2-2; the match to TRBD1 covers 12 bases. This CDR3 is built from 14 residues. V shed 6 bases and J 6 bases; nucleotides not matched to a gene: 2. The germline CDR1 and CDR2 sequences are LNHDA and SQIVND (reference sequence). CDR3 nucleotide sequence: TGTGCCAGTAGCCGGGACAGGGGGCCCGGGGAGCTGTTTTTT. This translates into CASSRDRGPGELFF.

The chain combines TRBV30 with TRBJ2-7; D remains unclear. The ends were cut back, 3 bases at V and 5 bases at J, with 14 bases in the middle. CDR1 and CDR2 (germline): GTSNPN, SVGIG (reference sequence). The CDR3 is 13 residues long. This CDR3 is CAWSVGKGNEQYF. The CDR3 DNA reads as TGTGCCTGGAGCGTTGGGAAAGGGAACGAGCAGTACTTC.

The rearrangement links TRBV30 to TRBJ1-5, with TRBD1 matching 8 bases. V trimming: 2 bases; J trimming: 7 bases; junction bases outside the gene matches: 4. Germline V CDR1 and CDR2: GTSNPN, SVGIG (reference sequence). The CDR3 length is 13 residues. In DNA form, the CDR3 reads TGTGCCTGGAGTCAGGGGGCGGCCCAGCCCCAGCATTTT. Amino acid sequence: CAWSQGAAQPQHF.